The 26 T cell receptor beta chains in this list originate from one sample, sequenced in a study of cytomegalovirus exposure and HLA in healthy donors. Researchers ran the PCR with 60 Vbeta and 13 Jbeta primers. Only in-frame clones appear in the TCRdb table, and some are missing; sequencing was by immunoSEQ multiplex PCR. Its table records 130,000 or so clones. Specimen: PBMCs. These receptors were taken from a woman aged 55 to 70 in good health and CMV-seronegative.

J is TRBJ1-2 and V is TRBV5-4; TRBD1 aligns across 8 bases. After removal of 0 bases from V and 3 bases from J, the junction contained 4 bases not matched to a gene. The germline V gene encodes CDR1 SGHNT and CDR2 YYREEE (reference sequence). The CDR3 runs 15 residues. In DNA, the CDR3 is TGTGCCAGCAGCTTGGGGGGACAGGCCGACTATGGCTACACCTTC. Its translation is CASSLGGQADYGYTF.

V usage is TRBV6-1 and J usage is TRBJ1-6, with 8 nucleotides matching TRBD1. The CDR3 has 16 residues. Germline assignment: CDR1 MNHNS and CDR2 SASEGT. V dropped 2 bases and J dropped 9; count of bases not matched to a gene: 9. DNA for the CDR3: TGTGCCAGCAGTGAATTACGTCGACAGGGGATTTCACCCCTCCACTTT. This codes for CASSELRRQGISPLHF.

V usage is TRBV18 and J usage is TRBJ1-1; tentatively, D is TRBD1 (5 bases). Germline CDR1 is KGHSH and CDR2 is LQKENI. Deletions cut 3 bases from V and 0 bases from J, with 8 bases between. The CDR3 sequence is 14 residues long. CDR3 protein: CASSPGLMNTEAFF. The CDR3 DNA is TGTGCCAGCTCACCGGGGCTCATGAACACTGAAGCTTTCTTT. Full variable domain (missing parts from reference TRBV18 and TRBJ1-1): NAGVMQNPRHLVRRRGQEARLRCSPMKGHSHVYWYRQLPEEGLKFMVYLQKENIIDESGMPKERFSAEFPKEGPSILRIQQVVRGDSAAYFCASSPGLMNTEAFFGQGTRLTVV.

The chain joins TRBV9 to TRBJ1-1, with a tentative D call TRBD1 (6 bases). This CDR3 has 12 amino acids. Germline assignment: CDR1 SGDLS and CDR2 YYNGEE. Trimming stripped 3 bases from V and 8 bases from J, with 11 bases between. The CDR3 reads CASSGTASEAFF. The CDR3 nucleotides are TGTGCCAGCAGCGGGACAGCATCAGAAGCTTTCTTT.

The genes are TRBV6-5 and TRBJ1-1; the D is unclear. Germline loops: CDR1 MNHEY, CDR2 SVGAGI. Trimming left V 7 bases short and J 4 bases short, with 16 bases between. CDR3 size: 14 residues. DNA for the CDR3: TGTGCCAGCACCCCTCGGCGGGTGGGCACTGAAGCTTTCTTT. It encodes CASTPRRVGTEAFF.

The V gene is TRBV19, the J gene TRBJ1-1, with 8 bases that match TRBD1. The CDR3 length is 14 residues. Germline CDR1 reads LNHDA; CDR2 reads SQIVND (reference sequence). V shed 3 bases and J 4 bases; nucleotides not matched to a gene: 4. The CDR3 region is CASSIQGAGTEAFF. CDR3 nucleotides: TGTGCCAGTAGTATTCAGGGGGCTGGCACTGAAGCTTTCTTT. Variable domain in full (rest from reference TRBV19 and TRBJ1-1): DGGITQSPKYLFRKEGQNVTLSCEQNLNHDAMYWYRQDPGQGLRLIYYSQIVNDFQKGDIAEGYSVSREKKESFPLTVTSAQKNPTAFYLCASSIQGAGTEAFFGQGTRLTVV.

The chain carries TRBV9 and TRBJ1-1, with 7 bases identical to TRBD1. The CDR3 runs 15 residues. The ends lost 3 bases at V and 4 bases at J; junction bases unmatched: 9. Per the germline V gene, CDR1 is SGDLS and CDR2 is YYNGEE. The CDR3 here is CASSGQTGRSTEAFF. As DNA, the CDR3 is TGTGCCAGCAGCGGGCAGACAGGGCGGAGCACTGAAGCTTTCTTT.

The rearrangement joins TRBV6-1 to TRBJ1-6; perhaps TRBD1 as D (5 bases). V shed 6 bases and J shed 6 bases, with 12 bases lying between them. Germline values: CDR1 MNHNS, CDR2 SASEGT. The CDR3 is 14 amino acids. DNA for the CDR3: TGTGCCAGCAGGGTCGACAGCTTTAATTCACCCCTCCACTTT. Translated: CASRVDSFNSPLHF.

V is TRBV5-4 and J is TRBJ1-2; no clear D. V was clipped by 3 bases and J by 3 bases, with 9 bases between them. There are 13 residues in the CDR3. CDR1 SGHNT and CDR2 YYREEE come from the germline V gene (reference sequence). CDR3 protein: CASSSGRDYGYTF. Here the CDR3 DNA reads TGTGCCAGCAGCTCTGGTCGGGACTATGGCTACACCTTC.

The J gene is TRBJ2-3, the V gene TRBV5-4; 11 bases fit TRBD1. V shed 0 bases and J 1 base; nucleotides not matched to a gene: 4. Germline CDR1 is SGHNT and CDR2 is YYREEE (reference sequence). The CDR3 consists of 17 residues. CDR3 nucleotide sequence: TGTGCCAGCAGCTTGGATGGACAGGGGGCGGGCACAGATACGCAGTATTTT. This codes for CASSLDGQGAGTDTQYF.

The chain couples TRBV5-6 to TRBJ2-1; 7 nucleotides line up with TRBD2. V trimming: 4 bases; J trimming: 5 bases; junction bases outside the gene matches: 6. This CDR3 region has 14 residues. The V gene's germline CDR1 is SGHDT and CDR2 YYEEEE. The CDR3 reads CASSAASGNNEQFF. Written as DNA, the CDR3 is TGTGCCAGCAGCGCGGCTAGCGGAAACAATGAGCAGTTCTTC.

This chain uses TRBV6-1 with TRBJ2-7; a weak D match, TRBD2 (6 bases). CDR3 length: 13 amino acids. Trimming left V 8 bases short and J 2 bases short, with 13 bases between. Germline V gene lookup returns CDR1 MNHNS and CDR2 SASEGT. The CDR3 DNA reads as TGTGCCAGCTCCGTTCGGAGGGCCTACGAGCAGTACTTC. Translated: CASSVRRAYEQYF.

This chain joins TRBV19 and TRBJ1-1; TRBD1 agrees at 7 bases. V trimming: 0 bases; J trimming: 2 bases; junction bases outside the gene matches: 3. This CDR3 is built from 15 residues. Germline assignment: CDR1 LNHDA and CDR2 SQIVND (reference sequence). The CDR3 sequence is CASSIETGVNTEAFF. CDR3 nucleotides: TGTGCCAGTAGTATAGAAACAGGGGTAAACACTGAAGCTTTCTTT.

This rearrangement joins TRBV12-5 to TRBJ1-1; the D is unclear. V was shortened by 3 bases and J by 4 bases, with 6 bases between the two germline ends. The CDR3 sequence is 12 residues long. Germline V CDR1 and CDR2: LGHNT, FRNRAP. The CDR3 DNA sequence: TGTGCTAGTGGTTTTATGAGCACTGAAGCTTTCTTT. Amino acids: CASGFMSTEAFF.

This chain connects TRBV5-1 to TRBJ2-3; 8 bases match TRBD1. V was pared by 4 bases and J by 2 bases, with 3 bases of the junction left unmatched. Per the germline V gene, CDR1 is SGHRS and CDR2 is YFSETQ. The CDR3 sequence is 14 residues long. CDR3 bases: TGCGCCAGCAGCAACAGGGGGGCCACAGATACGCAGTATTTT. This encodes CASSNRGATDTQYF. Together with reference TRBV5-1 and TRBJ2-3, the CDR3 gives the full variable domain: KAGVTQTPRYLIKTRGQQVTLSCSPISGHRSVSWYQQTPGQGLQFLFEYFSETQRNKGNFPGRFSGRQFSNSRSEMNVSTLELGDSALYLCASSNRGATDTQYFGPGTRLTVL.

On this clone: Mismatch with germline at one junction end may stem from a read error. The V and J genes are TRBV6-1 and TRBJ1-2; the D gene is possibly TRBD1 (5 bases). Per germline, CDR1 MNHNS and CDR2 SASEGT. This CDR3 spans 13 amino acids. Written as DNA, the CDR3 is TGTGCCAGCAGTGAAGCGCTGGGGATTTGGGGCCCCTTC. Encoded protein: CASSEALGIWGPF.

The rearrangement joins TRBV20-1 to TRBJ2-5; 7 bases align to TRBD2. Germline trimming cut 3 bases from V and 7 bases from J; bases unmatched to any gene: 2. Germline assignment: CDR1 DFQATT and CDR2 SNEGSKA (reference sequence). There are 11 residues in the CDR3. The CDR3 reads CSASSGGTQYF. CDR3 nucleotide sequence: TGCAGTGCTAGTTCGGGGGGGACCCAGTACTTC.

The chain has TRBV13 and TRBJ2-3; D gene ambiguous. The CDR3 length is 16 residues. Trimming cost V 5 bases and J 4 bases, with 19 bases left between them. The germline V gene encodes CDR1 PRHDT and CDR2 FYEKMQ (reference sequence). CDR3 protein: CASSPPGVRSSDTQYF. CDR3 bases: TGTGCCAGCAGCCCCCCCGGTGTGAGGAGCTCAGATACGCAGTATTTT.

The chain carries TRBV2 and TRBJ2-7, with a tentative D call TRBD1 (6 bases). CDR1 and CDR2 from the germline V gene are SNHLY and FYNNEI. The CDR3 runs 15 residues. The germline V and J ends were trimmed by 9 bases and 4 bases, with 22 bases remaining between them. The CDR3: CASTDLAGESYEQYF. The CDR3 bases are TGTGCCAGTACGGATTTGGCAGGGGAGTCGTACGAGCAGTACTTC.

The chain couples TRBV28 to TRBJ2-3; D perhaps matches TRBD1 (5 bases). Trimming stripped 4 bases from V and 4 bases from J, with 12 bases between. This CDR3 region has 14 residues. Germline CDR1 and CDR2: MDHEN and SYDVKM. The CDR3 reads CASSSTDFPDTQYF. In DNA form, the CDR3 reads TGTGCCAGCAGTTCGACAGACTTTCCAGATACGCAGTATTTT.

CDR3 protein: CASSETSGVYEQYF. Here the CDR3 DNA reads TGTGCCAGCAGCGAGACTAGCGGAGTCTACGAGCAGTACTTC. The genes are TRBV7-9 and TRBJ2-5, with 9 positions matching TRBD2. The J call is in doubt because the DNA end fits TRBJ2-7 better. Germline CDR1 SEHNR, CDR2 FQNEAQ (reference sequence). The CDR3 is 14 amino acids.

This chain joins TRBV7-2 and TRBJ1-2; 8 bases are a match to TRBD1. Germline-derived CDR1 and CDR2 are SGHTA and FQGNSA. The CDR3 has 15 residues. V dropped 9 bases and J dropped 3; count of bases not matched to a gene: 12. CDR3 coding DNA: TGTGCCAGTACTAGCCCCGACAGGGGCCACTATGGCTACACCTTC. Protein sequence: CASTSPDRGHYGYTF.

The chain couples TRBV2 to TRBJ2-5; the match to TRBD1 covers 8 bases. The CDR3 is 13 amino acids. Per the germline V gene, CDR1 is SNHLY and CDR2 is FYNNEI. V was clipped by 4 bases and J by 5 bases; unmatched bases: 3. CDR3 nucleotides: TGTGCCAGCAGTGGACAGGGGATGGAGACCCAGTACTTC. As protein: CASSGQGMETQYF.

V and J are TRBV6-5 and TRBJ2-7, with D possibly matching TRBD1 (5 bases). Germline V gene data show CDR1 as MNHEY and CDR2 as SVGAGI. This CDR3 has 14 residues. V shed 8 bases and J shed 2 bases, with 16 bases lying between them. The CDR3 DNA reads TGTGCCAGCCCCCCAAAGGGGCGCACCTACGAGCAGTACTTC. Its translation: CASPPKGRTYEQYF.

V and J are TRBV28 and TRBJ2-1; D ambiguous. The CDR3 sequence is 11 residues long. In germline, CDR1 is MDHEN, CDR2 SYDVKM. V was pared by 2 bases and J by 12 bases, with 8 bases between. The CDR3 sequence: CASSLVSVQFF. Here the CDR3 DNA reads TGTGCCAGCAGTTTAGTTTCTGTGCAGTTCTTC.

The rearrangement joins TRBV11-2 to TRBJ1-2; D gene uncertain. Trimming took off 0 bases at V and 5 bases at J, with 4 bases between the two ends. From germline, CDR1 is SGHAT and CDR2 FQNNGV. The CDR3 is 12 amino acids. CDR3 DNA sequence: TGTGCCAGCAGCTTAGAACAGTATGGCTACACCTTC. It specifies CASSLEQYGYTF. Drawing the rest from reference TRBV11-2 and TRBJ1-2, the complete variable domain is EAGVAQSPRYKIIEKRQSVAFWCNPISGHATLYWYQQILGQGPKLLIQFQNNGVVDDSQLPKDRFSAERLKGVDSTLKIQPAKLEDSAVYLCASSLEQYGYTFGSGTRLTVV.